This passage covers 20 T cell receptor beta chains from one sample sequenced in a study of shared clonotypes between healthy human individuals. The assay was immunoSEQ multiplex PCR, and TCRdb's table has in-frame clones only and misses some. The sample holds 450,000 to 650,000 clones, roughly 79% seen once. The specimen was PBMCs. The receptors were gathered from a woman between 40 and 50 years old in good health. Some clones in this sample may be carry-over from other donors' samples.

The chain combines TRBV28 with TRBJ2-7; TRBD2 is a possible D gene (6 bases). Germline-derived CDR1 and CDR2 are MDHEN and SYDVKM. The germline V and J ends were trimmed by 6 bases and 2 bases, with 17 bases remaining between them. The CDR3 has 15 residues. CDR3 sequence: CASSPMGGTAYEQYF. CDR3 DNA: TGTGCCAGCAGCCCTATGGGGGGAACCGCCTACGAGCAGTACTTC.

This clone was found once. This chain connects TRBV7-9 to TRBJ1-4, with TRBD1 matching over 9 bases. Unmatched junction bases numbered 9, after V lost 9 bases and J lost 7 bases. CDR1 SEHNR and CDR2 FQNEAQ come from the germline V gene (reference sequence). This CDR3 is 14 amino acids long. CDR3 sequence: CASTAGQGIEKLFF. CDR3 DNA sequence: TGTGCCAGTACCGCCGGACAGGGGATTGAAAAACTGTTTTTT.

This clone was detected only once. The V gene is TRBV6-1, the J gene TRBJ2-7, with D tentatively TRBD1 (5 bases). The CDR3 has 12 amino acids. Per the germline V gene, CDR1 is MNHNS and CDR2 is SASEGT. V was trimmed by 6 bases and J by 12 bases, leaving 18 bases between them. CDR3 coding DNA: TGTGCCAGCAGAACCGACAGTGCTACCGGGTACTTC. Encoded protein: CASRTDSATGYF.

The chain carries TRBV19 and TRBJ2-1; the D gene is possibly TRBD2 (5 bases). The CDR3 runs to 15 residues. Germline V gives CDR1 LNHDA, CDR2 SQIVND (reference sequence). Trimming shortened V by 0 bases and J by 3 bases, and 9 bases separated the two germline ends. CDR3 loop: CASSIEGTSYNEQFF. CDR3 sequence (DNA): TGTGCCAGTAGTATAGAGGGCACTAGCTACAATGAGCAGTTCTTC.

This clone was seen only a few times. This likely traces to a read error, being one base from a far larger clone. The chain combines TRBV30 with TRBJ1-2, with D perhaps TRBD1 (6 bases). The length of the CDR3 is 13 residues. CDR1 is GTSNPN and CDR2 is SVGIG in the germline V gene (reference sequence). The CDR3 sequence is CARRGKGRVGYTF. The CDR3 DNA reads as TGTGCCCGGAGGGGGAAGGGAAGGGTTGGCTACACCTTC.

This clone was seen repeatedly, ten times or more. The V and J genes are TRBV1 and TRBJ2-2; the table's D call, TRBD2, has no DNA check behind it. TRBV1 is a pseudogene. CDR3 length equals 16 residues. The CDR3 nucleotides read TGCACCAGCAGCCAGAACGTGCGGGAGGGCATCGGGGAGCTGTTTTTT. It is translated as CTSSQNVREGIGELFF.

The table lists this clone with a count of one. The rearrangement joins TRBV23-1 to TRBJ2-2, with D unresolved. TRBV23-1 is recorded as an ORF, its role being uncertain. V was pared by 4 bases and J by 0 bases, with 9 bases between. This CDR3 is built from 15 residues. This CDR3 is CASSRATSNTGELFF. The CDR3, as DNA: TGCGCCAGCAGTCGGGCGACATCGAACACCGGGGAGCTGTTTTTT.

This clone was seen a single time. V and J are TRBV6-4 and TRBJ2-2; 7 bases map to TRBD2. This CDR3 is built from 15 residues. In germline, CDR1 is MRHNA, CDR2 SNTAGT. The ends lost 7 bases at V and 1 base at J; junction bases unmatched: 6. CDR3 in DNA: TGTGCCAGCAACGCGGGGGTGGAGAACACCGGGGAGCTGTTTTTT. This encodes CASNAGVENTGELFF.

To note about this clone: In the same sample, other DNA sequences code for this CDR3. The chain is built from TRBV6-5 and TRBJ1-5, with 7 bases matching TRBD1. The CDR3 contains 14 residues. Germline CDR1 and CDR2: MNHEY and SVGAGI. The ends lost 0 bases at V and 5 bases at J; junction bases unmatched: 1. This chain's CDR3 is CASSYSGGDQPQHF. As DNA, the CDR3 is TGTGCCAGCAGTTACTCAGGGGGCGATCAGCCCCAGCATTTT.

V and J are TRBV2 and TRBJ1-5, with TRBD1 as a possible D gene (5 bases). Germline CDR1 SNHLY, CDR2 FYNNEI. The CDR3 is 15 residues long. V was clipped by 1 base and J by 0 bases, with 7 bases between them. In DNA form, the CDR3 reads TGTGCCAGCAGTGAAGGGGGGTATAGCAATCAGCCCCAGCATTTT. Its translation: CASSEGGYSNQPQHF.

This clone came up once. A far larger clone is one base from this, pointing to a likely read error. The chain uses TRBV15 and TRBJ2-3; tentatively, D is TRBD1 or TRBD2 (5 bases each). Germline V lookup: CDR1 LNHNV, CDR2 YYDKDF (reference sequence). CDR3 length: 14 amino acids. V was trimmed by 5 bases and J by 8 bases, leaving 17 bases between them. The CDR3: CATSVRGAEGTQYF. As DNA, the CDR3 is TGTGCCACCAGCGTGAGGGGAGCAGAAGGTACGCAGTATTTT.

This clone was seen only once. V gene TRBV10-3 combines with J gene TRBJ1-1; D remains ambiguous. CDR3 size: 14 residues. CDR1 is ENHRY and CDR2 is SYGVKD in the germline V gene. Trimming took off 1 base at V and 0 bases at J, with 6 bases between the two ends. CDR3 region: CAISEYSLNTEAFF. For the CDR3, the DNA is TGTGCCATCAGTGAGTACAGCCTGAACACTGAAGCTTTCTTT.

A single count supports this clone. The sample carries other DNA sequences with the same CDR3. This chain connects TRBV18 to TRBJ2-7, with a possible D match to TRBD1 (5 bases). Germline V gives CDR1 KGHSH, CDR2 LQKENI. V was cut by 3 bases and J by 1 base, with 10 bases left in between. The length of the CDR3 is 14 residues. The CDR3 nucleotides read TGTGCCAGCTCACCGGGGCAGGGTTCCTACGAGCAGTACTTC. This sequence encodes CASSPGQGSYEQYF. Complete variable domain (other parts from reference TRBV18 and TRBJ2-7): NAGVMQNPRHLVRRRGQEARLRCSPMKGHSHVYWYRQLPEEGLKFMVYLQKENIIDESGMPKERFSAEFPKEGPSILRIQQVVRGDSAAYFCASSPGQGSYEQYFGPGTRLTVT.

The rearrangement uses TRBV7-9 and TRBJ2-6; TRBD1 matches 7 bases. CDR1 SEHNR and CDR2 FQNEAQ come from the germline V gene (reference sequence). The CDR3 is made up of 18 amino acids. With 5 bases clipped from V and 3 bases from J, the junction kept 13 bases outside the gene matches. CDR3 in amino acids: CASSRSRHRGGGANVLTF. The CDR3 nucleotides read TGTGCCAGCAGCCGCAGCCGTCACAGGGGTGGTGGGGCCAACGTCCTGACTTTC.

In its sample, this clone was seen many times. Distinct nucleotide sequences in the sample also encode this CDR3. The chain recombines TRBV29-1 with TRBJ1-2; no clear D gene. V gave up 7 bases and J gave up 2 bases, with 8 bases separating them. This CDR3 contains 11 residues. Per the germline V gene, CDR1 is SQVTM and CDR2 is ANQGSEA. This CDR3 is CSAGDNYGYTF. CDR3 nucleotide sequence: TGCAGCGCGGGAGACAACTATGGCTACACCTTC.

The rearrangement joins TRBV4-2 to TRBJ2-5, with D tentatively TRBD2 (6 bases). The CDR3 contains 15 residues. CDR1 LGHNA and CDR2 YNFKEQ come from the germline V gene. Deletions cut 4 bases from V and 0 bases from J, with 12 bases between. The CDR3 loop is CASSPQSGYQETQYF. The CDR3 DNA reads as TGTGCCAGCAGCCCGCAGAGCGGGTACCAAGAGACCCAGTACTTC.

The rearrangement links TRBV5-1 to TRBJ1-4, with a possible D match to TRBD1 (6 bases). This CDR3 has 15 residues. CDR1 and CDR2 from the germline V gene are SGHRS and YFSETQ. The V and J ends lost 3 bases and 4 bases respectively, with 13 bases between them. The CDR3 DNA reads TGCGCCAGCAGCTCCAGCAAAGGGGGTAATGAAAAACTGTTTTTT. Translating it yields CASSSSKGGNEKLFF. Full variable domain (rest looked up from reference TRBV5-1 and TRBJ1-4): KAGVTQTPRYLIKTRGQQVTLSCSPISGHRSVSWYQQTPGQGLQFLFEYFSETQRNKGNFPGRFSGRQFSNSRSEMNVSTLELGDSALYLCASSSSKGGNEKLFFGSGTQLSVL.

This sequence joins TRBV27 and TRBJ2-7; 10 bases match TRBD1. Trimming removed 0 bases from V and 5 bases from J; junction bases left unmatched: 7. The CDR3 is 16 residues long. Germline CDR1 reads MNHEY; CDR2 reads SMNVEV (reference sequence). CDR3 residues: CASSLSQGQGLHEQYF. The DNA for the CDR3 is TGTGCCAGCAGTTTATCACAGGGACAGGGGTTACACGAGCAGTACTTC.

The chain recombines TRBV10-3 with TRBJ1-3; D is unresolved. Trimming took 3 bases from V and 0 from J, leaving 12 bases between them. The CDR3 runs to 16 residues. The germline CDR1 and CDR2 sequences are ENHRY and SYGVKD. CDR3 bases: TGTGCCATCAGTGAAGGTTTCTCGAGCTCTGGAAACACCATATATTTT. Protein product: CAISEGFSSSGNTIYF.

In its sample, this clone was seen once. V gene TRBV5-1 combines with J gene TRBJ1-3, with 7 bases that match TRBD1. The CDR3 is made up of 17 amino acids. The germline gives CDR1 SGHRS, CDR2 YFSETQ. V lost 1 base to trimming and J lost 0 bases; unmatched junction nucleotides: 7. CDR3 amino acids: CASSLSGQAHSGNTIYF. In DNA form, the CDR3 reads TGCGCCAGCAGCTTGAGCGGACAGGCGCACTCTGGAAACACCATATATTTT.